This T cell receptor (beta chain) was identified during a study of CD8 T cells in ankylosing spondylitis. General study findings and limits: A TCR beta motif made of under 10 highly homologous variants seemed typical of ankylosing spondylitis blood. As for the disease-linked clones, they showed a CD8+ phenotype and occurred at relatively low frequencies in peripheral blood. Reports say disease-linked clones showed up significantly more in matched ankylosing spondylitis synovial fluid.

With molecular barcodes, quantitative 5'-RACE was used to make the TCR beta libraries. TCRdb passed the 5' RACE reads through MiXCR, listing each CDR3 protein once. Of around 490,000 distinct CDR3 sequences in the sample, roughly 5.3% are singletons; the top ten hold around 3.4%. CDR3 length: 12 residues. With 5 bases clipped from V and 8 bases from J, the junction kept 8 bases outside the gene matches. Germline V gene sequence: CDR1 DFQATT, CDR2 SNEGSKA (reference sequence). In its sample, this clonotype was seen many times. The antigen remains unidentified. Sequencing was performed on blood, either unsorted or a sorted T cell fraction (not recorded which). V gene TRBV20-1 combines with J gene TRBJ1-2, with 7 bases lining up with TRBD1. The TCR was taken from a male donor with ankylosing spondylitis. The CDR3 DNA sequence: TGCAGTGCTCCTAAGGGGGCGCGAGGCTACACCTTC. The encoded protein is CSAPKGARGYTF.